This entry lists 3 T cell receptor beta chains sequenced from one sample in a study of blood T cells in healthy people across ages. The second PCR ran about 6 to 12 cycles with a sample-barcoded 5' primer and J-beta primers. TCRdb passed the 5' RACE reads through MiXCR, listing each CDR3 protein once. The sample includes 1.5 million to 2 million distinct CDR3 sequences, about 49% of them seen just once. The specimen was blood. The receptors were gathered from a woman in her thirties or forties in good health.

The table lists this clonotype with many counts. The junction differs from germline at one of its ends, possibly a read error. This rearrangement joins TRBV5-1 to TRBJ2-5; TRBD1 aligns across 9 bases. In germline, CDR1 is SGHRS, CDR2 YFSETQ. The CDR3 contains 14 residues. CDR3 in amino acids: CASSPRDREETQYF. The DNA for the CDR3 is TGTGCCAGCAGCCCCAGGGACAGGGAGGAGACCCAGTACTTC.

This clonotype has more than one count but fewer than ten. V gene TRBV15 combines with J gene TRBJ2-5; 8 bases fit TRBD1. CDR3 size: 16 residues. Per germline, CDR1 LNHNV and CDR2 YYDKDF (reference sequence). The J segment lost 2 bases and the V segment lost 4 bases, leaving 9 bases of the junction unmatched. The CDR3 DNA sequence: TGTGCCACCAGCAAATACACGGACAGGGTTCAAGAGACCCAGTACTTC. This sequence encodes CATSKYTDRVQETQYF.

The chain is built from TRBV20-1 and TRBJ2-3, with 8 bases identical to TRBD2. This CDR3 contains 14 residues. With V trimmed by 5 bases and J by 4 bases, 8 bases remained unmatched. CDR1 DFQATT and CDR2 SNEGSKA come from the germline V gene (reference sequence). The CDR3 DNA reads as TGCAGTGCTGGACTCGGGGGGGCGGCAGATACGCAGTATTTT. Protein product: CSAGLGGAADTQYF.